This T cell receptor beta chain was sequenced for a study of beta chain features in type 1 diabetes. Sequenced material consisted of expressed TCRB transcripts (all of the isolated RNA was reverse transcribed). Using immunoSEQ multiplex PCR, the repertoire was profiled, and TCRdb retains in-frame clones only, with some absent. The sample lists about 110,000 clones, 40% occurring once. The sample taken for sequencing was stem cell memory CD4+ T cells from blood. This TCR derives from a woman aged 18-30 years in good health.

CDR3 bases: TGTGCCAGCAGTCCACCTTGGAGCGGGAGGGCCGTAGGTGAGCAGTTCTTC. Protein product: CASSPPWSGRAVGEQFF. The chain carries TRBV2 and TRBJ2-1, with 10 bases aligning to TRBD2. V lost 5 bases to trimming and J lost 9 bases; unmatched junction nucleotides: 16. The CDR3 length is 17 residues. CDR1 is SNHLY, CDR2 FYNNEI, per germline.